The text below deals with one T cell receptor (beta chain). Germline-derived CDR1 and CDR2 are LNHDA and SQIVND (reference sequence). The J segment lost 5 bases and the V segment lost 5 bases, leaving 6 bases of the junction unmatched. This CDR3 has 14 residues. This sample stems from a study of blood T cell repertoires in COVID-19. Clones were sequenced by immunoSEQ multiplex PCR, and TCRdb holds only the in-frame ones, with some missing. Of about 150,000 clones detected, about 82% appear once; the ten largest clones hold 5.5% to 7%. The TCR comes from a man over 45 with active or convalescent COVID-19. The sequencing sample was made of peripheral blood. The chain uses TRBV19 and TRBJ1-2, with 9 bases that match TRBD1. The CDR3 DNA reads as TGTGCCAGTAGTGTACAGGGGGCTTGGTATGGCTACACCTTC. It yields the protein CASSVQGAWYGYTF.